This paragraph covers one TCR beta chain sequence. The antigen it binds to is not known. No qualities accompany the bases; no much larger clone lies one base away. Donors were about 36 systemically healthy Caucasian individuals from Russia aged roughly 6 to 100 years. Around 10 milliliters of peripheral blood were drawn from each donor into EDTA-treated Vacutainer tubes. Ficoll-Paque density-gradient centrifugation was used to isolate PBMCs, with at least 6.5 million per sample. Trizol reagent was used to extract total RNA from PBMCs, with at least 5.5 micrograms per sample. For every donor, an aliquot of PBMCs went through flow cytometry to measure the percentages of naive CD45RAhigh/CD27high T cells. Library preparation used 5' RACE. The sequencer was an Illumina HiSeq 2500. A second PCR of about 7 to 12 cycles was performed with a sample-barcoded 5' primer and a J-beta primer mix. A unique molecular identifier was introduced onto each TCR beta cDNA molecule by a template-switch 5' adaptor carrying 12 random nucleotides. Each sample yielded at least 2.5 million CDR3-containing paired-end reads. First-strand cDNA was synthesized from all RNA with the Mint cDNA synthesis kit, primed by a TRBC-specific oligonucleotide. Following uracil-DNA glycosylase treatment, a first 18-cycle PCR with universal primers M1SS and BC2_uni_R was performed on all cDNA. As for how the authors treated the data: Each sample was normalized by randomly selecting 1 million high-quality reads, each carrying a distinct molecular identifier. Instead of being binned into consensus sequences, reads with shared molecular identifiers were discarded. CDR3 identification, clonotype clustering and error correction used MiTCR with a Q25 quality threshold and the strictest error-elimination algorithm. A nonparametric unseen species model with Euler transformation was used to estimate a lower bound on total TCR beta diversity. The public reads were reprocessed in TCRdb via fastp at Q25 and MiXCR, keeping in-frame beta chains. Each entry merges the rows of one CDR3 protein and shows their most common DNA and genes. The V and J calls and clone size are TCRdb's, not the authors'. The sample table shows approximately 700,000 distinct CDR3 sequences, and roughly 30% are seen once. The top ten hold 15% of the sample.

The data belong to a study of blood T cells in healthy people across ages (dated by TCRdb to between 2014 and 2017). For the wider study: In model experiments, template switching captured about one uniquely barcoded TCR beta cDNA molecule for every two T cells. Using deep sequencing normalized with unique cDNA molecular identifiers, the study measured how TCR beta repertoire diversity changes with age. The donors were divided into four age groups: young (average around 15 years), middle-aged (about 40), aged (about 60) and long-lived (nearly 85). Donors of different ages were randomly distributed across sequencing lanes to avoid experimental bias. Using the same blood draw, the study looked at two additional independent replicas of 1 million unique cDNA reads for two donors, one aged 18 to 30 and the other aged 80 or older. Results and caveats for the whole study, not just this receptor: As age increased, observed TCR beta diversity per million T cells dropped in a roughly linear way, and a significant reduction was already evident by age around 41. Because donor CMV infection status was unknown, age-related changes in expanded clonotypes were potentially confounded. A strong correlation was found between observed TCR beta diversity and the percentage of naive T cells measured by flow cytometry. Compared with the aged group, more naive CD4+ T cells, fewer expanded clones and increased TCR diversity were shown by the long-lived group, suggesting age selection. Since profiling was done on bulk unsorted PBMCs, naive and antigen-experienced compartments could not be conclusively compared. Estimates of total diversity from one million sequenced T cells were regarded as lower bounds and underestimates.

Measured from the cysteine to the phenylalanine, the CDR3 is 13 residues long. Here the CDR3 DNA is all that survives: 39 bases in frame from base 1. The germline V gene provides CDR1 SGHNT and CDR2 YENEEA. V is cut back by 4 bases and J by 4 bases, with 1 base in the junction unmatched. Sequencing input: blood. This sequence originates from a woman older than 75 in good health. Donor details come from another sample of the same person, matched by shared clones. The chain links TRBV11-3 with TRBJ2-7, and 10 junction bases match TRBD2. The DNA is TGTGCCAGCAGCTCGGGACTAGCGTACGAGCAGTACTTC. Its translation is CASSSGLAYEQYF.